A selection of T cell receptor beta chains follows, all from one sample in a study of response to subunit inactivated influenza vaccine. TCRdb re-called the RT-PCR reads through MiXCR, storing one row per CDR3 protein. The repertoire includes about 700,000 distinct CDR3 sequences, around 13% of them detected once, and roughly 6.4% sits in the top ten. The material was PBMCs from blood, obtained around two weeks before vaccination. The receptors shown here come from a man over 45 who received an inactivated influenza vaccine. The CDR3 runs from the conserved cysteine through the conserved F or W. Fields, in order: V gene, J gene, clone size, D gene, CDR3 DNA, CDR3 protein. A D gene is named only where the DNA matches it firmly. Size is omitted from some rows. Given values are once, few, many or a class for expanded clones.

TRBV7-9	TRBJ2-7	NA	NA	TGTGCCAGCAGCTTAGGGAGCAGGGGCTACGAGCAGTACTTC	CASSLGSRGYEQYF
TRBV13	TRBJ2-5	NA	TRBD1	TGTGCCAGCACCAGGACAGGGGGCGAAGAGACCCAGTACTTC	CASTRTGGEETQYF
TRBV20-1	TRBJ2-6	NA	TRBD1	TGCAGTGCTTCACTTAGACAGGGGGGTTTCTCTGGGGCCAACGTCCTGACTTTC	CSASLRQGGFSGANVLTF
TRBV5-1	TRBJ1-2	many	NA	TGCGCCAGCAGCTTCTTGGGAGGGGATGGCTACACCTTC	CASSFLGGDGYTF
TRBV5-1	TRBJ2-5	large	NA	TGCGCCAGCAGCTTGGCCCCGACAATTCAAGAGACCCAGTACTTC	CASSLAPTIQETQYF
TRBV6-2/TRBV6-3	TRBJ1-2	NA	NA	TGTGCCAGCAGTTACAACAGACGGGGCTACACCTTC	CASSYNRRGYTF
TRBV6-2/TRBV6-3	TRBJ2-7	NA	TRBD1	TGTGCCAGCATGGTGCGGGACAGGGATCCCGAGCAGTACTTC	CASMVRDRDPEQYF
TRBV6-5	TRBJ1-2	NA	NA	TGTGCCAGCAGTTACGGAAGGGCCGGTGGCTACACCTTC	CASSYGRAGGYTF
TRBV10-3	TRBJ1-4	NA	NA	TGTGCCATCAGCCGCGGGGCAGCAACTAATGAAAAACTGTTTTTT	CAISRGAATNEKLFF
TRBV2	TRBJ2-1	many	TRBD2	TGTGCCAGCAGCGCCCTAGCGGGCTACTACAATGAGCAGTTCTTC	CASSALAGYYNEQFF
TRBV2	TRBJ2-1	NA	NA	TGTGCCAGCAGTCTAGAAGTCACTGAGCAGTTCTTC	CASSLEVTEQFF
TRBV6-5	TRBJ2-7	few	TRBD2	TGTGCCAGCAGTTACTCAGGCACCGGCGGGAGAAAGCAGTACTTC	CASSYSGTGGRKQYF
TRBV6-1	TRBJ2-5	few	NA	TGTGCCAGCAGTGAAAGTAGGGGTTGGGAGACCCAGTACTTC	CASSESRGWETQYF
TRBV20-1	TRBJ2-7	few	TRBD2	TGCAGTGCTAGGGTCCGGAGCGGGAGCTCCTACGAGCAGTACTTC	CSARVRSGSSYEQYF
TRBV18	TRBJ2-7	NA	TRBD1	TGTGCCAGCTCACCAGGGACAGGGGAAGAGCAGTACTTC	CASSPGTGEEQYF
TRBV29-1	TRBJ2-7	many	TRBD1	TGCAGCGTTGACCCCCGGGGACAGGGGACCGAGCAGTACTTC	CSVDPRGQGTEQYF
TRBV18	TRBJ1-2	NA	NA	TGTGCCAGCTCACCTGAAATGGAGGGAGGAGAAGGCTACACCTTC	CASSPEMEGGEGYTF
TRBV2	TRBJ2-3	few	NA	TGTGCCAGCAGTGACAGCCCAGATACGCAGTATTTT	CASSDSPDTQYF
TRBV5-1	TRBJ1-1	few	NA	TGCGCCAGCAGTCACGGGCGGCGGGGAGGGAACACTGAAGCTTTCTTT	CASSHGRRGGNTEAFF
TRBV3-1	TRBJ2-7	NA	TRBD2	TGTGCCAGCAGCCTGACCGGGACTAGCGGGATTAGGCAGTACTTC	CASSLTGTSGIRQYF
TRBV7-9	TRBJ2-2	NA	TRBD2	TGTGCCAGCAGCTTGGGCGGGAGGACCACCGGGGAGCTGTTTTTT	CASSLGGRTTGELFF
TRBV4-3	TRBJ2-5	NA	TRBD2	TGCGCCAGCAGCCACGGCTGGGGGGACTACGGCGGGGAGACCCAGTACTTC	CASSHGWGDYGGETQYF
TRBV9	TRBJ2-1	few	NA	TGTGCCAGCAGCGTAGCAGGTACAGGGAGGGTGAATGAGCAGTTCTTC	CASSVAGTGRVNEQFF
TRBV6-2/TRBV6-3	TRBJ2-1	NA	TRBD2	TGTGCCAGCAGCAGAAGCGGGGTCTACAATGAGCAGTTCTTC	CASSRSGVYNEQFF
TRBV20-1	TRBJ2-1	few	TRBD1	TGCAGTGCTAGGGCGGGACAGGGTATCTATGAGCAGTTCTTC	CSARAGQGIYEQFF
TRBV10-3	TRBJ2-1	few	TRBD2	TGTGCCATCAGTGGGGCTAGCGGGAGCAGCTACAATGAGCAGTTCTTC	CAISGASGSSYNEQFF
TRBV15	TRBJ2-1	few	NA	TGTGCCACCAGCTCCCGTGGCGGCCGGGTCAATGAGCAGTTCTTC	CATSSRGGRVNEQFF
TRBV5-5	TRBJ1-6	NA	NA	TGTGCCAGCAGCCCAGATCGGACACTCGATAATTCACCCCTCCACTTT	CASSPDRTLDNSPLHF
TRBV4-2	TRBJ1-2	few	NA	TGTGCCAGCAGCCAGACGAGCCTAGCTAACTATGGCTACACCTTC	CASSQTSLANYGYTF
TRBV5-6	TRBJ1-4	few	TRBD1	TGTGCCAGCAGCAACTCCGGGACAGGGGATGAAAAACTGTTTTTT	CASSNSGTGDEKLFF
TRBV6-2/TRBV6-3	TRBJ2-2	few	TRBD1	TGTGCCAGCCGAAAGACGCCGGGACAGGGTTCGAACACCGGGGAGCTGTTTTTT	CASRKTPGQGSNTGELFF
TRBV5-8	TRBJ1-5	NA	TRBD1	TGTGCCAGCAGCCCGGACAGGTTCGGTCAGCCCCAGCATTTT	CASSPDRFGQPQHF
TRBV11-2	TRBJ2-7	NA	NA	TGTGCCAGCAGCCGAAACAGGGAGGCCTACGAGCAGTACTTC	CASSRNREAYEQYF
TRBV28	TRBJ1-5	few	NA	TGTGCCAGCAGTTTACGGGTTATGGATCAGCCCCAGCATTTT	CASSLRVMDQPQHF
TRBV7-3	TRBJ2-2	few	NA	TGTGCCAGCAGCTTAGGACCCCCGAACACCGGGGAGCTGTTTTTT	CASSLGPPNTGELFF
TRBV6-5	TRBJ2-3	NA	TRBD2	TGTGCCAGCAGTTACTTTGCGGGAGGAGATACGCAGTATTTT	CASSYFAGGDTQYF
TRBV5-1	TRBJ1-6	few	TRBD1	TGCGCCAGCAGCTTACGTACGACAGGGACTTCACCCCTCCACTTT	CASSLRTTGTSPLHF
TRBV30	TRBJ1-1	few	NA	TGTGCCTGGACCGTTGGACTGGTGAGGACTGAAGCTTTCTTT	CAWTVGLVRTEAFF
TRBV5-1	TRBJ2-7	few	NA	TGCGCCAGCAGCTTGGTGTCGGACTACGAGCAGTACTTC	CASSLVSDYEQYF
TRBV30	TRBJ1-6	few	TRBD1	TGTGCCTGGGGTCGGACAGGCAATTCACCCCTCCACTTT	CAWGRTGNSPLHF
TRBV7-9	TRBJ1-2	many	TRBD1	TGTGCCAGCAGCCAAACCGGGACAGGGGATGGCTACACCTTC	CASSQTGTGDGYTF
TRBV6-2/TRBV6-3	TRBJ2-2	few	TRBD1	TGTGCCAGCAGTTACTCGCTCCGGGACAGGTTTAACACCGGGGAGCTGTTTTTT	CASSYSLRDRFNTGELFF
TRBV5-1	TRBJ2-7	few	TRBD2	TGCGCCAGCAGCTTGGAATCGGCGGGAGTCTCCGAGCAGTACTTC	CASSLESAGVSEQYF
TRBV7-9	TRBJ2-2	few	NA	TGTGCCAGCACACCCACTGGAGGACTCAACACCGGGGAGCTGTTTTTT	CASTPTGGLNTGELFF
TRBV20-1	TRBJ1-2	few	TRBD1	TGCAGTGCTAGGTCAGGACAGGACTATGGCTACACCTTC	CSARSGQDYGYTF
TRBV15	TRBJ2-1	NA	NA	TGTGCCACCAGCAGGGACCGTTACTCCTACAATGAGCAGTTCTTC	CATSRDRYSYNEQFF